This entry features one T cell receptor (beta chain) sequence. It lacks a known antigen. No clone much larger than this one lies a single base away; base qualities are absent. The sequencing machine was an Illumina NovaSeq 6000. TCRalpha and TCRbeta cDNA libraries were constructed by 5'RACE with constant-segment primers, with sample barcodes and unique molecular identifiers being introduced. RNA was extracted from every sample with Trizol reagent. Library amplification was performed in two PCR steps, and a second sample barcode and Illumina TruSeq adapters were introduced in the second step. Sequencing of libraries was performed on an Illumina NovaSeq with 2 x 150 bp paired-end reads. Processing in the source paper ran as follows. The reads were demultiplexed and collapsed into UMI-guided consensus sequences using migec v1.2.7. With mixcr v2.1.11, UMI consensuses were aligned to TRA and TRB V and J templates and assembled into clonotypes. A clonotype was counted as expanded or contracted only if both edgeR and NoisET called the change significant, with noise models trained on biological replicates. For edgeR calls, the thresholds were a false discovery rate-adjusted p below 0.01 and a log2 fold-change of 1. PCA with hierarchical clustering of max-normalized trajectories of the 1000 most abundant clonotypes was used as exploratory dynamics analysis. Separately sequenced CD4+ and CD8+ repertoires were used to assign a CD4 or CD8 phenotype to each responding clone. TCRdb's own reprocessing of the public reads used fastp at Q25 and MiXCR and kept productive beta chains. Rows matching on CDR3 protein sequence are summarized as one entry with the most common DNA and genes. The V and J calls were not made by the authors but by TCRdb's processing. In all, the sample holds tens of thousands of distinct CDR3 sequences, and 28% of those were seen once. The ten largest clones capture approximately 43% of the sample.

Ficoll-Paque density gradient centrifugation was used to isolate PBMCs. The data belong to a study of T-cell memory formation after mild COVID-19 (dated by TCRdb to 2020 to 2023). Background for the entire study: TCR sequence clusters from the two donors were found to be largely donor specific. T-cell clones expanding and contracting after mild COVID-19 in a couple of donors were tracked by longitudinal TCRalpha and TCRbeta repertoire sequencing. The cohort comprised two young, previously healthy adult volunteers, one female and one male.

Paper-wide results and their limitations: Clones contracting from day 15 to 85 had balanced CD4/CD8 phenotypes, while a second wave expanding from day 15 to 37 was biased towards CD4+. Only a couple of mild cases were covered by the study, and larger cohorts that include severe cases with pre-infection samples were considered necessary. Contracting CD4+ clones were found mainly in CM and EM memory subsets, while CD8+ clones were enriched in EMRA. The detection of some responding clones in pre-infection memory suggests that pre-existing cross-reactive memory T cells joined the SARS-CoV-2 response. The second-wave clones that peaked on day 37 were not confirmed to be SARS-CoV-2 specific.

The sequence came from a man aged 18 to 30 who had mild COVID-19 (a few samples of this study predate the infection). The sample titles of this study are shuffled in the database, so cell type and time point are left out; the donor was told from shared clones. The material sequenced was PBMCs or a T cell subset sorted from them (not recorded which).

CDR3 reads: CASSVGLIREQFF. The base sequence is TGTGCCAGCAGCGTAGGCCTCATCAGAGAGCAGTTCTTC. This sequence uses TRBV9 and TRBJ2-1; too little of a D gene remains to name it. From cysteine to phenylalanine, the CDR3 is 13 amino acids long. CDR3 DNA only is kept here, 39 bases in frame from base 1. Via the germline V gene, CDR1 is SGDLS and CDR2 YYNGEE. V is cut by 0 bases and J by 10 bases, and the space between the germline ends is 11 bases.